Listed here are 26 T cell receptor beta chains from one sample, sequenced in a study of T-cell memory formation after mild COVID-19. TCRdb itself ran the 5' RACE reads through MiXCR, one entry per CDR3 protein. The sample lists about 280,000 distinct CDR3 sequences, around 8% occurring once. The material sequenced was PBMCs or a T cell subset sorted from them (not recorded which). The receptors were sampled from a man aged 18 to 30 who had mild COVID-19 (a few samples of this study predate the infection). Cell type and time point are not known.

The rearrangement joins TRBV19 to TRBJ1-1, with D unclear. Germline V CDR1 and CDR2: LNHDA, SQIVND (reference sequence). The V end lost 3 bases, the J end lost 1 base, and 6 bases lay between the germline ends. This CDR3 contains 13 residues. The CDR3 is CASSIQPNTEAFF. Written as DNA, the CDR3 is TGTGCCAGTAGTATTCAGCCGAACACTGAAGCTTTCTTT. Together with reference TRBV19 and TRBJ1-1, the CDR3 gives the full variable domain: DGGITQSPKYLFRKEGQNVTLSCEQNLNHDAMYWYRQDPGQGLRLIYYSQIVNDFQKGDIAEGYSVSREKKESFPLTVTSAQKNPTAFYLCASSIQPNTEAFFGQGTRLTVV.

The genes are TRBV2 and TRBJ2-2; 7 bases line up with TRBD1. After removal of 8 bases from V and 0 bases from J, the junction contained 6 bases not matched to a gene. The CDR3 spans 15 residues. Germline V gives CDR1 SNHLY, CDR2 FYNNEI. The CDR3 loop is CASGGQSPNTGELFF. CDR3 in DNA: TGTGCCAGCGGGGGACAGAGCCCGAACACCGGGGAGCTGTTTTTT.

The rearrangement joins TRBV18 to TRBJ2-5; D unresolved. The CDR3 runs 14 residues. The V end was cut by 2 bases, the J end by 4 bases, with 11 bases between. Germline lookup yields CDR1 KGHSH and CDR2 LQKENI. The CDR3 is CASSPGPGGETQYF. For the CDR3, the DNA is TGTGCCAGCTCACCAGGGCCCGGTGGAGAGACCCAGTACTTC. The whole variable domain, remainder taken from reference TRBV18 and TRBJ2-5, is NAGVMQNPRHLVRRRGQEARLRCSPMKGHSHVYWYRQLPEEGLKFMVYLQKENIIDESGMPKERFSAEFPKEGPSILRIQQVVRGDSAAYFCASSPGPGGETQYFGPGTRLLVL.

This rearrangement joins TRBV29-1 to TRBJ1-2, with TRBD1 as a possible D gene (6 bases). The CDR3 spans 13 residues. V shed 6 bases and J shed 3 bases, with 14 bases lying between them. Germline assignment: CDR1 SQVTM and CDR2 ANQGSEA. The chain's CDR3 is CSVQGQFDYGYTF. The CDR3 DNA sequence: TGCAGCGTGCAAGGACAGTTTGACTATGGCTACACCTTC. Combining the CDR3 with reference TRBV29-1 and TRBJ1-2 gives the whole variable domain SAVISQKPSRDICQRGTSLTIQCQVDSQVTMMFWYRQQPGQSLTLIATANQGSEATYESGFVIDKFPISRPNLTFSTLTVSNMSPEDSSIYLCSVQGQFDYGYTFGSGTRLTVV.

This chain uses TRBV5-6 with TRBJ1-5; 7 bases match TRBD1. The germline CDR1 and CDR2 sequences are SGHDT and YYEEEE. Losses at the gene ends were 2 bases for V and 2 bases for J; bases not matched to a gene: 4. The CDR3 runs 15 residues. As DNA, the CDR3 is TGTGCCAGCAGCTTTTATGACAGGGGCAATCAGCCCCAGCATTTT. Translated: CASSFYDRGNQPQHF.

This clonotype turned up a few times. V is TRBV5-1 and J is TRBJ1-2, with 11 bases fitting TRBD1. Germline values: CDR1 SGHRS, CDR2 YFSETQ. With 0 bases clipped from V and 12 bases from J, the junction kept 4 bases outside the gene matches. This CDR3 spans 13 amino acids. CDR3 DNA: TGCGCCAGCAGCTTGGGGACAGGGGGCCACCACACCTTC. Residues: CASSLGTGGHHTF.

There are many counts of this clonotype. The rearrangement uses TRBV9 and TRBJ2-3; 13 bases line up with TRBD2. The CDR3 is made up of 17 amino acids. Germline lookup yields CDR1 SGDLS and CDR2 YYNGEE. Losses at the gene ends were 6 bases for V and 0 bases for J; bases not matched to a gene: 7. This chain's CDR3 is CASTRTTSGGSTDTQYF. The CDR3 DNA reads TGTGCCAGCACCCGAACGACTAGCGGGGGGAGCACAGATACGCAGTATTTT. The full variable domain, with the rest looked up from reference TRBV9 and TRBJ2-3, is DSGVTQTPKHLITATGQRVTLRCSPRSGDLSVYWYQQSLDQGLQFLIQYYNGEERAKGNILERFSAQQFPDLHSELNLSSLELGDSALYFCASTRTTSGGSTDTQYFGPGTRLTVL.

This sequence joins TRBV11-2 and TRBJ2-7; D gene uncertain. CDR3 length equals 12 residues. V was cut by 2 bases and J by 4 bases, with 6 bases left in between. CDR1 and CDR2 from the germline V gene are SGHAT and FQNNGV. CDR3 sequence reads: CASSLREYEQYF. DNA for the CDR3: TGTGCCAGCAGCTTACGCGAGTACGAGCAGTACTTC.

The chain employs TRBV9 and TRBJ2-5, with a tentative D call TRBD1 (6 bases). CDR1 and CDR2 from the germline V gene are SGDLS and YYNGEE. This CDR3 is 12 amino acids long. Trimming pared 3 bases from V and 5 bases from J, leaving 8 bases between. CDR3 nucleotide sequence: TGTGCCAGCAGCGCCGACAGGGAGACCCAGTACTTC. Encoded protein: CASSADRETQYF. Combining the CDR3 with reference TRBV9 and TRBJ2-5 gives the whole variable domain DSGVTQTPKHLITATGQRVTLRCSPRSGDLSVYWYQQSLDQGLQFLIQYYNGEERAKGNILERFSAQQFPDLHSELNLSSLELGDSALYFCASSADRETQYFGPGTRLLVL.

The chain links TRBV5-1 to TRBJ1-1; tentative D call: TRBD1 (5 bases). CDR1 is SGHRS and CDR2 is YFSETQ in the germline V gene. This CDR3 region has 12 residues. Trimming took 1 base from V and 6 from J, leaving 7 bases between them. CDR3 DNA: TGCGCCAGCAGCTTGATGGGGGCTGAAGCTTTCTTT. This codes for CASSLMGAEAFF.

This clonotype was seen many times. V gene TRBV27 combines with J gene TRBJ1-6, with D hard to call. This CDR3 is 15 amino acids long. The V gene's germline CDR1 is MNHEY and CDR2 SMNVEV (reference sequence). The V gene lost 0 bases and the J gene lost 5 bases, with 8 bases spanning the gap. CDR3 loop: CASSLSNGDNSPLHF. The CDR3 nucleotides are TGTGCCAGCAGTTTATCGAACGGAGATAATTCACCCCTCCACTTT.

This clonotype was seen many times. This sequence joins TRBV7-3 and TRBJ2-3; TRBD2 aligns across 8 bases. J gave up 1 base and V 4 bases, and 1 base lay outside the gene matches. Germline CDR1 is SGHTA and CDR2 is FQGTGA. The CDR3 sequence is 14 residues long. Here the CDR3 reads CASSSLAGTDTQYF. Here the CDR3 DNA reads TGTGCCAGCAGCTCACTAGCGGGCACAGATACGCAGTATTTT.

This clonotype has at least ten counts. The chain carries TRBV6-5 and TRBJ1-5; tentatively, D is TRBD1 (6 bases). The V and J ends lost 6 bases and 0 bases respectively, with 12 bases between them. This CDR3 is built from 15 residues. The germline V gene has CDR1 MNHEY and CDR2 SVGAGI. CDR3 sequence (DNA): TGTGCCAGCAGGAAGGACAGTTATAGCAATCAGCCCCAGCATTTT. Amino acids: CASRKDSYSNQPQHF.

The J gene is TRBJ2-2, the V gene TRBV4-3, with D hard to call. Germline-derived CDR1 and CDR2 are LGHNA and YSLEER. V dropped 2 bases and J dropped 5 bases, with 12 bases sitting between them. This CDR3 is built from 15 residues. The CDR3 region has the DNA TGCGCCAGCAGCCAACGTGATGGGCGGACCGGGGAGCTGTTTTTT. This translates into CASSQRDGRTGELFF.

There are many counts of this clonotype. The chain is built from TRBV12-3 or TRBV12-4 and TRBJ2-7; D not resolved. The V and J ends lost 4 bases and 6 bases respectively, with 7 bases between them. The CDR3 is 11 amino acids. The CDR3 DNA reads TGTGCCAGCAGTTCTGCAGGCGAGCAGTACGTC. Its protein product is CASSSAGEQYV.

The sample holds many counts of this clonotype. The rearrangement links TRBV5-1 to TRBJ2-2; D is unclear. The ends were cut back, 2 bases at V and 5 bases at J, with 7 bases in the middle. From germline, CDR1 is SGHRS and CDR2 YFSETQ. CDR3 length equals 13 residues. The CDR3 spells CASSFVGTGELFF. The CDR3 DNA reads as TGCGCCAGCAGCTTCGTGGGAACCGGGGAGCTGTTTTTT.

The rearrangement links TRBV11-2 to TRBJ2-5, with D possibly called TRBD1 or TRBD2 (6 bases each). CDR3 length equals 13 residues. CDR1 and CDR2 from the germline V gene are SGHAT and FQNNGV. V was trimmed by 2 bases and J by 5 bases, leaving 9 bases between them. This CDR3 is CASSLPGAETQYF. CDR3 nucleotide sequence: TGTGCCAGCAGCTTACCGGGGGCGGAGACCCAGTACTTC. The entire variable domain, with the rest obtained from reference TRBV11-2 and TRBJ2-5, is as follows: EAGVAQSPRYKIIEKRQSVAFWCNPISGHATLYWYQQILGQGPKLLIQFQNNGVVDDSQLPKDRFSAERLKGVDSTLKIQPAKLEDSAVYLCASSLPGAETQYFGPGTRLLVL.

This clonotype was recorded a few times. The chain carries TRBV20-1 and TRBJ2-3; 8 bases align to TRBD2. The CDR3 is made up of 13 amino acids. J was trimmed by 5 bases and V by 5 bases; bases with no gene match: 6. CDR1 and CDR2 from the germline V gene are DFQATT and SNEGSKA (reference sequence). The CDR3 bases are TGCAGTGCTCCCCCGGGGGGGCAAGATACGCAGTATTTT. Translation: CSAPPGGQDTQYF.

The genes are TRBV3-1 and TRBJ2-2; D remains unclear. The CDR3 consists of 13 residues. The V end lost 6 bases, the J end lost 3 bases, and 8 bases lay between the germline ends. Germline loops: CDR1 LGHDT, CDR2 YNNKEL (reference sequence). CDR3 bases: TGTGCCAGCAGAATCACTCACACCGGGGAGCTGTTTTTT. Encoded protein: CASRITHTGELFF. Variable domain in full (rest from reference TRBV3-1 and TRBJ2-2): DTAVSQTPKYLVTQMGNDKSIKCEQNLGHDTMYWYKQDSKKFLKIMFSYNNKELIINETVPNRFSPKSPDKAHLNLHINSLELGDSAVYFCASRITHTGELFFGEGSRLTVL.

The J gene is TRBJ2-3, the V gene TRBV4-1, with 12 bases matching TRBD2. V shed 11 bases, J shed 1 base, and the junction held 16 bases outside the gene matches. Germline V CDR1 and CDR2: MGHRA, YSYEKL. The CDR3 is 18 residues long. CDR3 coding DNA: TGCGCCGTCAGCCGTTCAGGGGCTAGCGGGGGGGGCACAGATACGCAGTATTTT. Protein: CAVSRSGASGGGTDTQYF.

This clonotype has more than one count but fewer than ten. V usage is TRBV2 and J usage is TRBJ2-1; no firm D call. V lost 4 bases and J 6 bases, leaving 7 bases between the germline ends. The CDR3 has 12 amino acids. Looked up from germline, CDR1 is SNHLY and CDR2 is FYNNEI. DNA for the CDR3: TGTGCCAGCAGTGGTGATCTCAATGAGCAGTTCTTC. Amino acids: CASSGDLNEQFF.

This clonotype has a handful of counts. The chain employs TRBV29-1 and TRBJ2-5; TRBD2 aligns across 9 bases. The CDR3 is made up of 15 amino acids. The germline CDR1 and CDR2 sequences are SQVTM and ANQGSEA. V trimming: 4 bases; J trimming: 0 bases; junction bases outside the gene matches: 6. CDR3 nucleotide sequence: TGCAGCGTTGTGGGTCAGCGGGGGGACCAAGAGACCCAGTACTTC. It encodes CSVVGQRGDQETQYF.

This clonotype has a handful of counts. This chain connects TRBV7-3 to TRBJ2-5; 7 nucleotides agree with TRBD1. Trimming took 4 bases from V and 1 from J; bases not matched to a gene: 9. Germline V CDR1 and CDR2: SGHTA, FQGTGA. The CDR3 has 16 residues. The CDR3 bases are TGTGCCAGCAGCTACCGGACCCGGGACAGCCAAGAGACCCAGTACTTC. It yields the protein CASSYRTRDSQETQYF.

This clonotype has more than one count but fewer than ten. The chain joins TRBV5-1 to TRBJ1-6; TRBD1 is a possible D gene (5 bases). Germline values: CDR1 SGHRS, CDR2 YFSETQ. This CDR3 region has 15 residues. V lost 0 bases, J lost 4 bases, and 8 bases lay in between. The CDR3 region has the DNA TGCGCCAGCAGCTTGGGCGGGGGTTATAATTCACCCCTCCACTTT. It encodes CASSLGGGYNSPLHF. The full variable domain, its missing parts supplied by reference TRBV5-1 and TRBJ1-6, is KAGVTQTPRYLIKTRGQQVTLSCSPISGHRSVSWYQQTPGQGLQFLFEYFSETQRNKGNFPGRFSGRQFSNSRSEMNVSTLELGDSALYLCASSLGGGYNSPLHFGNGTRLTVT.

This clonotype has just a few counts. V gene TRBV24-1 combines with J gene TRBJ2-7; 9 bases line up with TRBD2. Germline trimming cut 5 bases from V and 2 bases from J; bases unmatched to any gene: 3. Germline V gives CDR1 KGHDR, CDR2 SFDVKD. The CDR3 has 14 amino acids. CDR3 bases: TGTGCCACCAGTGGGAGGACTAGCGCCTACGAGCAGTACTTC. Translated, it gives CATSGRTSAYEQYF.

This clonotype came up a few times. The chain is built from TRBV6-2 or TRBV6-3 and TRBJ2-7; 10 bases are a match to TRBD2. CDR1 MNHEY and CDR2 SVGEGT come from the germline V gene. The CDR3 has 17 residues. With 2 bases clipped from V and 3 bases from J, the junction kept 10 bases outside the gene matches. CDR3 DNA: TGTGCCAGCAGTTACCGAGCGGGGGGGACCTCAAACTACGAGCAGTACTTC. As protein: CASSYRAGGTSNYEQYF.